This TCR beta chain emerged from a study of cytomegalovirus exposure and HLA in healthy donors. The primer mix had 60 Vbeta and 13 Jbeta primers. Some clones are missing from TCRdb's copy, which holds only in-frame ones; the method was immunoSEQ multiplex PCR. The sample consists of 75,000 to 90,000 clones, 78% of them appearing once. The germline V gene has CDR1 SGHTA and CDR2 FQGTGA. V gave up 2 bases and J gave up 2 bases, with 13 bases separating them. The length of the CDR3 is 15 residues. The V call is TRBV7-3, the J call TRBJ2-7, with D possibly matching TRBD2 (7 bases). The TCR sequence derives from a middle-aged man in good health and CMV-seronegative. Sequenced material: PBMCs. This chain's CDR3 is CASSLQSGTPYEQYF. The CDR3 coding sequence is TGTGCCAGCAGCTTACAAAGCGGGACACCCTACGAGCAGTACTTC.